The present TCR beta chain was sequenced within a study of T cell changes during pregnancy in multiple sclerosis. In regard to this clone: An end of the junction differs from the germline gene, which may be a read error.

The CDR3 sequence is 17 residues long. CDR1 is LNHDA, CDR2 SQIVND, per germline (reference sequence). Profiled with immunoSEQ multiplex PCR; TCRdb holds only in-frame clones, not every one. The sample carries under 70,000 clones, around 90% recorded once. The TCR sequence derives from a female donor with multiple sclerosis, enrolled in a pregnancy study. Material: peripheral blood, obtained in the second trimester of pregnancy. This chain connects TRBV19 to TRBJ2-7; TRBD2 matches at 10 bases. CDR3 bases: TGTGCCAGTAGCATAGCGGGGGGCCCCTCCTCCCCCTACGAGCAGTACTTC. This encodes CASSIAGGPSSPYEQYF.